This T cell receptor (beta chain) emerged from a study of a mutant IDH1 vaccine in newly diagnosed glioma. On the study more broadly: In some groups vaccination began 4-6 weeks post-radiotherapy; others received it with temozolomide. Patients' prior therapy spanned radiotherapy, temozolomide, or both; most underwent both.

Trimming cost V 4 bases and J 4 bases; bases outside gene matches: 2. The CDR3 is 15 amino acids. Germline V gene data show CDR1 as MNHEY and CDR2 as SVGAGI. Findings and caveats of the study: Pseudoprogression apparently tracked independently of changes in top peripheral T cell clonotypes.

Profiling relied on immunoSEQ multiplex PCR, and the TCRdb table lists in-frame clones only, not all of them. The sample shows tens of thousands of clones, about 80% of them seen only once. Time point of the sample: week 11, during vaccination. Vaccination comprised doses that each held 300 ug of mutant IDH1 20-mer peptide, plus topical imiquimod. As to this clone: Its antigen remains unknown.

The chain is built from TRBV6-5 and TRBJ2-2; TRBD1 aligns across 11 bases. The source material was PBMCs, sampled from a glioma patient whose treatment included an IDH1 peptide vaccine. This TCR was recovered from a man aged 35 to 55 with glioma. CDR3 coding DNA: TGTGCCAGCAGTTGGGGGACAGGGGGCACCGGGGAGCTGTTTTTT. It translates to CASSWGTGGTGELFF.